This T cell receptor (beta chain) was retrieved from a study of OX40 agonist ivuxolimab in advanced cancers. Whole-study results and caveats: Both blood CD4+ and CD8+ T cells showed clonal growth by week 6 at 0.1 to 3.0 mg/kg.

Clones were sequenced by immunoSEQ multiplex PCR, and TCRdb holds only the in-frame ones, with some missing. The data show about 30,000 clones, 74% seen once. Enrollment shut out patients with autoimmune disease history or systemic immunosuppression. Germline V gene data show CDR1 as SGHAT and CDR2 as FQNNGV. V shed 0 bases and J 5 bases; nucleotides not matched to a gene: 6. This CDR3 is built from 16 residues. Comment on this clone: Antigen unknown.

The sequenced sample was CD4+ or CD8+ T cells sorted from blood, obtained in a trial of the OX40 agonist ivuxolimab. V gene TRBV11-2 combines with J gene TRBJ2-3; 9 bases map to TRBD2. The receptor was isolated from an adult with an advanced solid tumor such as melanoma, head and neck, liver or kidney cancer. Here the CDR3 DNA reads TGTGCCAGCAGCTTAGATGGGGCGGGGGGGCAAGATACGCAGTATTTT. Amino acid sequence: CASSLDGAGGQDTQYF.